This T cell receptor beta chain came from a study of blood T cell repertoires in COVID-19. Study as a whole: The study drew acute and convalescent COVID-19 samples from the United States, Italy and Spain. PBMCs, B-cell-depleted T cells, or T cells were the source of the cDNA or gDNA that made up the material.

The CDR3 spans 13 residues. V was trimmed by 10 bases and J by 8 bases, leaving 20 bases between them. The germline V gene has CDR1 MDHEN and CDR2 SYDVKM. Generated by immunoSEQ multiplex PCR, the TCRdb table keeps only in-frame clones and is missing some. The sample shows just over 300,000 clones, 87% of them seen only once. Self-reported history from a screening survey and questionnaire set each donor's cohort. Before being deemed recovered, Cohort 3 donors had two negative PCRs, clearance, or symptom resolution. A few counts support this clone. The specimen was PBMCs or T cells enriched from blood (not recorded which). This rearrangement joins TRBV28 to TRBJ1-2; possible D gene TRBD1, 6 bases. This clonotype was obtained from a woman between 18 and 29 years old who had recovered from COVID-19. CDR3 region: CAIDVGTKRGYTF. CDR3 bases: TGTGCCATCGACGTGGGGACAAAGAGGGGCTACACCTTC.